This T cell receptor (beta chain) was captured in a study of molecular identifiers for immune sequencing clone quantification. Germline trimming cut 3 bases from V and 2 bases from J; bases unmatched to any gene: 6. CDR1 and CDR2 from the germline V gene are MGHRA and YSYEKL. There are 16 residues in the CDR3. Bulk TCR libraries used previously described methods and listed TCR primers. In TCRdb, the PCR reads were re-called with MiXCR into one record per CDR3 protein. The table lists 250,000 to 350,000 distinct CDR3 sequences, about a fifth of them singletons. The sequence derives from a human donor in good health. Some libraries in this study had Jurkat cell RNA spiked in. Material for sequencing was naive CD8+ T cells from blood, with Jurkat cell RNA spiked in. The subset: FACS-sorted CD8+CD4-CCR7+CD45RA+ naive T cells. The chain uses TRBV4-1 and TRBJ2-7, with 11 bases fitting TRBD2. The CDR3 DNA reads as TGCGCCAGCAGCCAGGAAACTAGCGGGGGAACCTACGAGCAGTACTTC. It encodes CASSQETSGGTYEQYF.